This T cell receptor beta chain was retrieved from a study of PD-1 blockade in classical Hodgkin lymphoma. Findings of the study overall: Whatever underlies the repertoire differences (possibly disease activity or prior therapy) remains undefined. Complete responders matched newly diagnosed patients in baseline diversity. CD4+ TCR diversity rose significantly by C4D1, and CD8+ TCR diversity did not.

This clone was counted a single time. Its antigen is unidentified. Trimming removed 5 bases from V and 1 base from J; junction bases left unmatched: 13. The V gene's germline CDR1 is SGHTA and CDR2 FQGNSA. This CDR3 comprises 17 residues. This sample's time point: cycle 4 day 1 (C4D1), after less than 7 weeks of nivolumab. Patients all relapsed after autologous stem cell transplantation, and there was variation in brentuximab vedotin exposure. Responses achieved at best were complete response, partial response or progressive disease. Sequencing used immunoSEQ multiplex PCR; TCRdb keeps in-frame clones, though not all of them. The sample includes about 64,000 clones, about 89% seen only once; the top ten take over 9%.

The sample here was peripheral blood mononuclear cells (PBMCs), taken before the fourth cycle of nivolumab. The chain joins TRBV7-2 to TRBJ2-5; 7 bases fit TRBD1. This receptor was obtained from a human donor with classical Hodgkin lymphoma. The CDR3 region has the DNA TGTGCCAGCAGCCACCAAGTGGGCTACAGGGGCCAAGAGACCCAGTACTTC. It translates to CASSHQVGYRGQETQYF.